This T cell receptor beta chain was retrieved from a study of blood T cell repertoires in COVID-19. Study overall: Sources were T cells, B-cell-depleted T cells, or PBMCs; the material itself was cDNA or gDNA.

Germline V CDR1 and CDR2: SGDLS, YYNGEE. V gave up 3 bases and J gave up 7 bases, with 13 bases separating them. The CDR3 has 13 amino acids. As processed by the authors: Amplification of reference gene primers was used by the study to estimate nucleated cell counts. Measured with immunoSEQ multiplex PCR; TCRdb has only the in-frame clones, and not every one. The V and J calls and clone size were taken over from that table, and D and trimming were inferred from the DNA. The sample shows some 300,000 clones, approximately 88% of them seen only once. The clonotype was recovered from a woman aged 25 to 39 who had recovered from COVID-19. Specimen: peripheral blood. V usage is TRBV9 and J usage is TRBJ1-2, with a tentative D call TRBD1 (5 bases). The DNA of the CDR3 is TGTGCCAGCAGCGCCAGGGATCGATCTGGCTACACCTTC. Residues: CASSARDRSGYTF.